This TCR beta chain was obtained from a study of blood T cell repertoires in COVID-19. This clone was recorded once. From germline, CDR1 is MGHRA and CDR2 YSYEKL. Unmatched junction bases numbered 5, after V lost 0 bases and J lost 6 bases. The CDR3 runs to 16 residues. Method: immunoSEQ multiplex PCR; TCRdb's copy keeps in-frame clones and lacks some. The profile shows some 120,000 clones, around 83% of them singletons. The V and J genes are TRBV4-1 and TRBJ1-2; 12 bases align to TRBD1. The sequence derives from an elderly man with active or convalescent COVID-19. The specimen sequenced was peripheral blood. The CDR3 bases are TGCGCCAGCAGCCAAGATTGGGGGGACAGGGGGCATGGCTACACCTTC. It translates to CASSQDWGDRGHGYTF.